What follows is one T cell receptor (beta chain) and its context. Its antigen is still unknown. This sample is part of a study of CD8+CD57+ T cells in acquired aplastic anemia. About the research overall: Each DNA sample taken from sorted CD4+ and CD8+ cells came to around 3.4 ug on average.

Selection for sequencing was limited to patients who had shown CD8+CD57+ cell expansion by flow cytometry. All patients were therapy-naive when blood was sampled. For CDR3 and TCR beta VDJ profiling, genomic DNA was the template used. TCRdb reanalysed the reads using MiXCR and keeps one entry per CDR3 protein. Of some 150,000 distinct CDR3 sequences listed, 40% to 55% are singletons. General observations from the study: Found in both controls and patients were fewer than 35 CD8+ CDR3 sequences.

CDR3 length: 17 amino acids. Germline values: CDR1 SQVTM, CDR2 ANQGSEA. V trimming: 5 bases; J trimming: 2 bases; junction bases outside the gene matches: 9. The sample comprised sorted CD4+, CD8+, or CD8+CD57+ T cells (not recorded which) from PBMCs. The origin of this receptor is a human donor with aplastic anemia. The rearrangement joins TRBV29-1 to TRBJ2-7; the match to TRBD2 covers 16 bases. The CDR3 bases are TGCAGCGTTCCGGACAGGGGACTAGCGGGGGGGACCTACGAGCAGTACTTC. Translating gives CSVPDRGLAGGTYEQYF.